These 26 T cell receptor beta chains were all obtained from the same sample, sequenced in a study of blood T cell repertoires in COVID-19 (TCRdb year 2020). To prepare the library, the immunoSEQ multiplex PCR assay was applied. Held by TCRdb, this immuneACCESS table contains in-frame sequences only and omits some clones. Under half of the omission traces to an unresolved V gene where checked; the cause of the rest is unknown. Here the sample has 150,000 to 200,000 clones; under 90% occur a single time. The ten largest clones capture around a fifth of the sample. Sequenced sample: peripheral blood. The receptors were sampled from a woman older than 75 with acute or convalescent COVID-19.

This rearrangement joins TRBV7-3 to TRBJ2-3, with D unclear. From germline, CDR1 is SGHTA and CDR2 FQGTGA. Trimming stripped 4 bases from V and 4 bases from J, with 15 bases between. This CDR3 spans 15 amino acids. The CDR3 DNA sequence: TGTGCCAGCAGCTCTGGTAGGCGGCCCGCAGATACGCAGTATTTT. This encodes CASSSGRRPADTQYF.

The chain is built from TRBV2 and TRBJ1-5; no clear D. Germline assignment: CDR1 SNHLY and CDR2 FYNNEI. This CDR3 has 15 residues. V lost 1 base, J lost 0 bases, and 7 bases lay in between. The CDR3 DNA follows: TGTGCCAGCAGTGAAGGCAGTATTAGCAATCAGCCCCAGCATTTT. Translated: CASSEGSISNQPQHF.

The chain is built from TRBV7-2 and TRBJ1-2, with 10 positions matching TRBD1. The CDR3 consists of 15 residues. The V segment lost 1 base and the J segment 8 bases; nucleotides outside the gene matches: 7. Germline V CDR1 and CDR2: SGHTA, FQGNSA. DNA for the CDR3: TGTGCCAGCAGCTTAGGGGCCGGACAGGGGGAAGGCTACACCTTC. It encodes CASSLGAGQGEGYTF.

This chain links TRBV19 with TRBJ1-4, with 7 bases fitting TRBD1. With 7 bases clipped from V and 3 bases from J, the junction kept 11 bases outside the gene matches. This CDR3 region has 16 residues. Germline CDR1 LNHDA, CDR2 SQIVND (reference sequence). The CDR3 reads CASTGQNAVANEKLFF. In nucleotides, the CDR3 is TGTGCCAGTACGGGACAGAACGCGGTTGCTAATGAAAAACTGTTTTTT.

The genes are TRBV2 and TRBJ2-2; weak D call: TRBD2 (6 bases). V was trimmed by 8 bases and J by 2 bases, leaving 15 bases between them. Germline assignment: CDR1 SNHLY and CDR2 FYNNEI. There are 15 residues in the CDR3. The CDR3 nucleotides are TGTGCCAGCCGATTAACTAGCACTAACACCGGGGAGCTGTTTTTT. This gives the protein CASRLTSTNTGELFF.

CDR3 coding DNA: TGCGCCAGCAGCTTGGCCCCTGTGGGGCCGAGCTCCTACAATGAGCAGTTCTTC. Amino acids: CASSLAPVGPSSYNEQFF. This chain uses TRBV5-1 with TRBJ2-1; a possible D gene is TRBD1 (5 bases). Between the trimmed V and J ends, which lost 0 bases and 0 bases, there was a span of 16 bases. The V gene's germline CDR1 is SGHRS and CDR2 YFSETQ. CDR3 size: 18 residues. The full variable domain, completed using reference TRBV5-1 and TRBJ2-1, is KAGVTQTPRYLIKTRGQQVTLSCSPISGHRSVSWYQQTPGQGLQFLFEYFSETQRNKGNFPGRFSGRQFSNSRSEMNVSTLELGDSALYLCASSLAPVGPSSYNEQFFGPGTRLTVL.

The chain has TRBV4-3 and TRBJ2-7; a possible D gene is TRBD1 (6 bases). Germline CDR1 LGHNA, CDR2 YSLEER. This CDR3 has 16 residues. V was cut by 0 bases and J by 1 base, with 13 bases left in between. The CDR3 DNA follows: TGCGCCAGCAGCCAAGAGTTTACAGGGCCGTCCTACGAGCAGTACTTC. Its translation: CASSQEFTGPSYEQYF.

The chain combines TRBV27 with TRBJ2-7, with TRBD1 as a possible D gene (6 bases). This CDR3 region has 14 residues. Germline lookup yields CDR1 MNHEY and CDR2 SMNVEV (reference sequence). The ends were cut back, 7 bases at V and 3 bases at J, with 16 bases in the middle. In nucleotides, the CDR3 is TGTGCCAGCAAACGCTCCGGCAGGGGCTACGAGCAGTACTTC. Amino acids: CASKRSGRGYEQYF.

V is TRBV5-4 and J is TRBJ2-5, with TRBD2 identical over 14 bases. The CDR3 runs 18 residues. Per the germline V gene, CDR1 is SGHNT and CDR2 is YYREEE (reference sequence). Germline trimming cut 4 bases from V and 5 bases from J; bases unmatched to any gene: 13. CDR3 sequence: CASSTGTSGRGVSETQYF. As DNA, the CDR3 is TGTGCCAGCAGCACCGGGACTAGCGGGAGAGGGGTTTCGGAGACCCAGTACTTC.

The chain recombines TRBV5-1 with TRBJ2-3; D perhaps matches TRBD2 (6 bases). Trimming stripped 1 base from V and 6 bases from J, with 12 bases between. This CDR3 region has 14 residues. Per germline, CDR1 SGHRS and CDR2 YFSETQ. The CDR3 DNA reads as TGCGCCAGCAGCTTGAGGTTTGGGGGGGATACGCAGTATTTT. Translating gives CASSLRFGGDTQYF.

J is TRBJ2-3 and V is TRBV28, with TRBD2 as a possible D gene (6 bases). In germline, CDR1 is MDHEN, CDR2 SYDVKM. Trimming took off 2 bases at V and 2 bases at J, with 14 bases between the two ends. This CDR3 has 16 amino acids. The CDR3 DNA follows: TGTGCCAGCAGTTTAGGCGGGACCAGGGACACAGATACGCAGTATTTT. Encoded protein: CASSLGGTRDTDTQYF.

V usage is TRBV10-3 and J usage is TRBJ2-1, with 8 bases identical to TRBD2. The CDR3 length is 18 residues. The germline V gene encodes CDR1 ENHRY and CDR2 SYGVKD. After removal of 3 bases from V and 0 bases from J, the junction contained 10 bases not matched to a gene. The CDR3 region is CAISDSLVRGGSYNEQFF. The CDR3 DNA is TGTGCCATCAGTGACTCACTAGTCCGGGGGGGCTCCTACAATGAGCAGTTCTTC.

This rearrangement joins TRBV19 to TRBJ2-3; D possibly corresponds to TRBD1 (5 bases). This CDR3 comprises 16 residues. Germline values: CDR1 LNHDA, CDR2 SQIVND (reference sequence). The germline V and J ends were trimmed by 7 bases and 2 bases, with 19 bases remaining between them. The CDR3 spells CASKMGRQLFTDTQYF. In DNA, the CDR3 is TGTGCCAGTAAAATGGGCCGACAGTTATTCACAGATACGCAGTATTTT.

This chain joins TRBV7-9 and TRBJ2-3; D possibly corresponds to TRBD2 (5 bases). Trimming took 5 bases from V and 0 from J, leaving 12 bases between them. Germline values: CDR1 SEHNR, CDR2 FQNEAQ (reference sequence). The CDR3 is 15 residues long. The CDR3 protein is CASSLALGSTDTQYF. CDR3 nucleotide sequence: TGTGCCAGCAGCCTGGCACTAGGCAGCACAGATACGCAGTATTTT.

V is TRBV9 and J is TRBJ1-2; 7 positions match TRBD1. This CDR3 has 13 residues. The V segment lost 0 bases and the J segment 8 bases; nucleotides outside the gene matches: 4. Germline CDR1 SGDLS, CDR2 YYNGEE. In DNA form, the CDR3 reads TGTGCCAGCAGCGTAGGACAGGGTGGCGGCTACACCTTC. Its protein is CASSVGQGGGYTF.

This clone was picked up a small number of times. V gene TRBV25-1 combines with J gene TRBJ1-1; TRBD1 matches at 7 bases. J gave up 9 bases and V 7 bases, and 14 bases lay outside the gene matches. Germline-derived CDR1 and CDR2 are MGHDK and SYGVNS. This CDR3 region has 14 residues. In nucleotides, the CDR3 is TGTGCCAGCAAAACCGGACAGGTTACGGGCAAAGCTTTCTTT. Translated: CASKTGQVTGKAFF.

V and J are TRBV7-8 and TRBJ2-1, with 7 nucleotides matching TRBD2. The ends lost 0 bases at V and 7 bases at J; junction bases unmatched: 6. The CDR3 consists of 15 residues. Germline lookup yields CDR1 SGHVS and CDR2 FQNEAQ. The CDR3 DNA reads TGTGCCAGCAGCTTAGCTTGGACTAGATTTAATGAGCAGTTCTTC. Its protein is CASSLAWTRFNEQFF.

The V and J genes are TRBV9 and TRBJ1-2; D possibly corresponds to TRBD1 (6 bases). Trimming took 4 bases from V and 2 from J, leaving 9 bases between them. The V gene's germline CDR1 is SGDLS and CDR2 YYNGEE. This CDR3 is 13 amino acids long. The CDR3 nucleotides are TGTGCCAGCAGCACCGGACAGAACTATGGCTACACCTTC. Its translation: CASSTGQNYGYTF.

The rearrangement uses TRBV25-1 and TRBJ2-1; possibly TRBD2 for D (5 bases). CDR1 and CDR2 from the germline V gene are MGHDK and SYGVNS. This CDR3 spans 15 amino acids. The V end lost 4 bases, the J end lost 0 bases, and 10 bases lay between the germline ends. In DNA form, the CDR3 reads TGTGCCAGCAGTGGACTATCTGGCTCCTACAATGAGCAGTTCTTC. It encodes CASSGLSGSYNEQFF.

This sequence joins TRBV28 and TRBJ1-5, with TRBD1 identical over 11 bases. The trim removed 6 bases at V and 11 bases at J, leaving 3 bases unmatched. CDR1 is MDHEN and CDR2 is SYDVKM in the germline V gene. The CDR3 sequence is 12 residues long. CDR3 region: CASSRGQGAQHF. In DNA, the CDR3 is TGTGCCAGCAGCCGGGGACAGGGGGCCCAGCATTTT.

The chain joins TRBV10-3 to TRBJ2-7; tentatively, D is TRBD1 (5 bases). The CDR3 has 12 amino acids. Trimming took 10 bases from V and 5 from J, leaving 15 bases between them. CDR1 ENHRY and CDR2 SYGVKD come from the germline V gene. The CDR3: CATEGVGHEQYF. The CDR3, as DNA: TGTGCCACCGAAGGGGTCGGTCACGAGCAGTACTTC.

The rearrangement links TRBV5-1 to TRBJ2-3, with 9 bases fitting TRBD2. Germline assignment: CDR1 SGHRS and CDR2 YFSETQ. Germline trimming cut 2 bases from V and 4 bases from J; bases unmatched to any gene: 14. The CDR3 has 18 residues. CDR3 nucleotide sequence: TGCGCCAGCAGCTTACCCCGCGGGGGGGGCAGCGCCGCAGATACGCAGTATTTT. It is translated as CASSLPRGGGSAADTQYF.

The chain links TRBV7-9 to TRBJ1-1, with 10 bases aligning to TRBD1. CDR1 and CDR2 from the germline V gene are SEHNR and FQNEAQ (reference sequence). The CDR3 consists of 17 residues. V dropped 5 bases and J dropped 3; count of bases not matched to a gene: 12. CDR3 DNA sequence: TGTGCCAGCAGCCGGTCATTCTCCGGGACAGGGGACACTGAAGCTTTCTTT. Translation gives CASSRSFSGTGDTEAFF.

The chain uses TRBV5-1 and TRBJ2-3; TRBD2 matches at 9 bases. J was trimmed by 1 base and V by 0 bases; bases with no gene match: 3. CDR1 SGHRS and CDR2 YFSETQ come from the germline V gene. The CDR3 loop spans 16 amino acids. The CDR3 loop reads CASSLGASGGTDTQYF. CDR3 coding DNA: TGCGCCAGCAGCTTGGGGGCTAGCGGGGGCACAGATACGCAGTATTTT.

This chain joins TRBV5-1 and TRBJ1-2; D is unclear. The CDR3 spans 13 residues. The germline gives CDR1 SGHRS, CDR2 YFSETQ. The V end was cut by 0 bases, the J end by 8 bases, with 11 bases between. CDR3: CASSLDITGGYTF. The CDR3 nucleotides are TGCGCCAGCAGCTTGGACATTACCGGGGGCTACACCTTC. The variable domain in full, completed from reference TRBV5-1 and TRBJ1-2, reads KAGVTQTPRYLIKTRGQQVTLSCSPISGHRSVSWYQQTPGQGLQFLFEYFSETQRNKGNFPGRFSGRQFSNSRSEMNVSTLELGDSALYLCASSLDITGGYTFGSGTRLTVV.

This clone was seen repeatedly, ten times or more. The rearrangement links TRBV28 to TRBJ2-1; tentatively, D is TRBD2 (6 bases). There are 16 residues in the CDR3. Germline V lookup: CDR1 MDHEN, CDR2 SYDVKM. Trimming took 5 bases from V and 2 from J, leaving 16 bases between them. CDR3 in DNA: TGTGCCAGCAGTCCCCCAGCTAGCGTAGCCTACAATGAGCAGTTCTTC. Amino acid sequence: CASSPPASVAYNEQFF.